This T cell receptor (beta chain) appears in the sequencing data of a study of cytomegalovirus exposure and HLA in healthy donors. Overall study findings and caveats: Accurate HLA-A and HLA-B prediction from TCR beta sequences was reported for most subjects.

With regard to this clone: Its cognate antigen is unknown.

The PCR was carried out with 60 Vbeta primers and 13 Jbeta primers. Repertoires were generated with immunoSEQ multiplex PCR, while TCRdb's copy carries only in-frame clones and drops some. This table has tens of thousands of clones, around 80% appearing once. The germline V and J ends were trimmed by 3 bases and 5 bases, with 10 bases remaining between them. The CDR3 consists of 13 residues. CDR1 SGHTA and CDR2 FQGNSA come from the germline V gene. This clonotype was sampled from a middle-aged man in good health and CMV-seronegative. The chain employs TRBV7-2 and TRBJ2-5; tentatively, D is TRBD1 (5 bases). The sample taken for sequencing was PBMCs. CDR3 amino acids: CASSFTRAETQYF. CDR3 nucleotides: TGTGCCAGCAGCTTTACCAGGGCGGAGACCCAGTACTTC. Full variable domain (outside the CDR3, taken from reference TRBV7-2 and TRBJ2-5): GAGVSQSPSNKVTEKGKDVELRCDPISGHTALYWYRQSLGQGLEFLIYFQGNSAPDKSGLPSDRFSAERTGGSVSTLTIQRTQQEDSAVYLCASSFTRAETQYFGPGTRLLVL.